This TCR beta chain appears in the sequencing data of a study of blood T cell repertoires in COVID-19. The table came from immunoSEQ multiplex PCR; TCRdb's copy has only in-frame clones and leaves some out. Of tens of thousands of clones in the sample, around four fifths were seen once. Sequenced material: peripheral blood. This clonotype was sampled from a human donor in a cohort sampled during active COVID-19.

This CDR3 reads CASSVGGNYGYTF. In DNA, the CDR3 is TGTGCCAGCAGCGTAGGAGGAAACTATGGCTACACCTTC. V is TRBV9 and J is TRBJ1-2; D gene unclear. CDR3 length: 13 amino acids. In germline, CDR1 is SGDLS, CDR2 YYNGEE. Between the trimmed V and J ends, which lost 0 bases and 2 bases, there was a span of 5 bases.